Listed below are T cell receptor beta chains from one sample, sequenced in a study of T cell responses to AZD1222 COVID-19 vaccine. TCRdb's copy holds only in-frame clones and misses some; the assay was immunoSEQ multiplex PCR. The table records around 69,000 clones, around 83% of them present only once. The material sequenced was peripheral blood, taken on day 0 of AZD1222 vaccination. Receptor source: an adult in good health. CDR3s include the opening cysteine and the closing phenylalanine or tryptophan. D genes are given only for firm matches. Clone size is stated in some rows and not others, as once, few, many or a class when expanded.

TRBJ1-6	TRBV5-4	TRBD1	-	TGTGCCAGCAGCGGCCGGGACAGGGAGAGTACCCTCCACTTT	CASSGRDRESTLHF
TRBJ1-3	TRBV7-9	-	-	TGTGCCAGCAGCAGAGATTCCCTTGCACGGGACGCTGGAAACACCATATATTTT	CASSRDSLARDAGNTIYF
TRBJ1-4	TRBV6-6	-	-	TGTGCCAGCAGTAGGGCAGGGGAGAAGGAACTGTTTTTT	CASSRAGEKELFF
TRBJ2-5	TRBV28	TRBD1	-	TGTGCCAGCAGCAAAGACAGGGGGGAGACCCAGTACTTC	CASSKDRGETQYF
TRBJ1-2	TRBV12-3/TRBV12-4	-	-	TGTGCCAGCACTGCTAGGCCGAAAGGGGGCTACACCTTC	CASTARPKGGYTF
TRBJ1-3	TRBV4-3	-	-	TGCGCCAGCAGCCAGGCGGGATCTGGAAACACCATATATTTT	CASSQAGSGNTIYF
TRBJ2-3	TRBV19	-	-	TGTGCCAGTAGTGAGGGGGGAGGAGATACGCAGTATTTT	CASSEGGGDTQYF
TRBJ1-3	TRBV3-1/TRBV3-2	TRBD1	once	TGTGCCAGCAGCCGCAGGGGGGAAAACACCATATATTTT	CASSRRGENTIYF
TRBJ2-7	TRBV11-3	TRBD1	-	TGTGCCAGCAGCTTAACCTCGACAGGGAACTTCTACGAGCAGTACTTC	CASSLTSTGNFYEQYF
TRBJ2-7	TRBV24-1	-	-	TGTGCCACCAGTGACGGACTCGAGCAGTACTTC	CATSDGLEQYF
TRBJ1-2	TRBV4-3	-	-	TGCGCCAGCAGCCAGGAGGGGCGGCGGGTAGGACTCTATGGCTACACCTTC	CASSQEGRRVGLYGYTF
TRBJ1-1	TRBV9	TRBD1	-	TGTGCCAGCAGCGTAGGGACAGGGAGGACTGAAGCTTTCTTT	CASSVGTGRTEAFF
TRBJ1-5	TRBV15	TRBD1	-	TGTGCCACCAGCAGAGATCAGGACAGGACCCAGCCCCAGCATTTT	CATSRDQDRTQPQHF
TRBJ2-3	TRBV3-1/TRBV3-2	TRBD2	-	TGTGCCAGCAGCCAAGAGGGGCTAGCGGGGGGGCCACAGTATTTT	CASSQEGLAGGPQYF
TRBJ2-7	TRBV3-1/TRBV3-2	-	-	TGTGCCAGCAGTCCTTTAAGGGCCCTAACGTGGGAGCAGTACTTC	CASSPLRALTWEQYF
TRBJ2-2	TRBV4-2	-	-	TGTGCCAGCAGCCAACAACCTAACACCGGGGAGCTGTTTTTT	CASSQQPNTGELFF
TRBJ2-3	TRBV5-1	-	-	TGCGCCAGCAGCTTGAGGGATTCGGCAGATACGCAGTATTTT	CASSLRDSADTQYF
TRBJ1-2	TRBV3-1/TRBV3-2	-	-	TGTGCCAGCAGCCAAGTGGTCACAGGCGCCCAAGCCCCAGGCTACACCTTC	CASSQVVTGAQAPGYTF
TRBJ1-1	TRBV5-1	TRBD1	-	TGCGCCAGCAGCTCGGACAGGAGGAACACTGAAGCTTTCTTT	CASSSDRRNTEAFF
TRBJ1-5	TRBV5-1	TRBD1	-	TGCGCCAGCAGCCGGCGCGAGGGGGCTTATAGCAATCAGCCCCAGCATTTT	CASSRREGAYSNQPQHF
TRBJ2-1	TRBV7-8	-	-	TGTGCCAGCAGCTTAGAAGGGTCAGGGGCAAGTGAGCAGTTCTTC	CASSLEGSGASEQFF
TRBJ2-7	TRBV9	-	once	TGTGCCAGCAGCTCGGGACACCGCCCCTACGAGCAGTACTTC	CASSSGHRPYEQYF
TRBJ2-3	TRBV28	-	-	TGTGCCAGCAGCATACCCCTCGGAAGCACAGATACGCAGTATTTT	CASSIPLGSTDTQYF
TRBJ1-6	TRBV18	TRBD1	-	TGTGCCAGCTCACCGGACAGGGGGAGTTCACCCCTCCACTTT	CASSPDRGSSPLHF
TRBJ1-5	TRBV18	-	-	TGTGCCAGCTCCTTTGGGGAGCATCAGCCCCAGCATTTT	CASSFGEHQPQHF
TRBJ2-5	TRBV7-2	-	-	TGTGCCAGCAGCTTAAGGCCGGACCAAGAGACCCAGTACTTC	CASSLRPDQETQYF
TRBJ1-2	TRBV19	-	-	TGTGCCAGTAGTATAAGAGTTAAAGGGACCTATGGCTACACCTTC	CASSIRVKGTYGYTF
TRBJ2-3	TRBV28	TRBD1	-	TGTGCCAGCAGTTCGGCCCTAACCGGGACAGGCACAGATACGCAGTATTTT	CASSSALTGTGTDTQYF
TRBJ2-2	TRBV4-1	-	-	TGCGCCAGCAGCCAAGAAGGGGGGGACGGAGCCACCGGGGAGCTGTTTTTT	CASSQEGGDGATGELFF
TRBJ1-2	TRBV12-3/TRBV12-4	TRBD1	-	TGTGCCAGCAGCCCAGGGGGCTGGTATGGCTACACCTTC	CASSPGGWYGYTF
TRBJ2-1	TRBV11-2	TRBD2	-	TGTGCCAGCAGCCCTCTAGCGGGGGAAGTTTACAATGAGCAGTTCTTC	CASSPLAGEVYNEQFF
TRBJ1-1	TRBV6-5	-	-	TGTGCCAGCAGTTATCTCGGGAACACTGAAGCTTTCTTT	CASSYLGNTEAFF
TRBJ2-1	TRBV24-1	TRBD2	-	TGTGCCACCAGTGATCCGACTAGCGGGGGGCTAAATGAGCAGTTCTTC	CATSDPTSGGLNEQFF
TRBJ1-5	TRBV12-2	-	-	TGTGCAAGTCGCTTAGTGAGGGAGAGCGGCAATCAGCCCCAGCATTTT	CASRLVRESGNQPQHF
TRBJ2-2	TRBV10-1	-	-	TGCGCCAGCAGTGACCCCGGGCGGTACGCCGGGGAGCTGTTTTTT	CASSDPGRYAGELFF
TRBJ2-5	TRBV7-9	-	-	TGTGCCAGCAGCCCTAAGCGGAGGGTCCAAGAGACCCAGTACTTC	CASSPKRRVQETQYF
TRBJ1-6	TRBV6-6	-	-	TGTGCCAGCAGTTACGCTTCGCCGGTTGGGAATTCACCCCTCCACTTT	CASSYASPVGNSPLHF
TRBJ1-2	TRBV28	-	-	TGTGCCAGCAGTTTAGGACTTTACTATGGCTACACCTTC	CASSLGLYYGYTF
TRBJ1-6	TRBV6-2/TRBV6-3	-	-	TGTGCCAGCAGTCCCGGGGGTGATAATTCACCCCTCCACTTT	CASSPGGDNSPLHF
TRBJ1-5	TRBV28	-	-	TGTGCCAGCAGTTTCGAGGAAGTGTATAGCAATCAGCCCCAGCATTTT	CASSFEEVYSNQPQHF
TRBJ2-3	TRBV5-1	TRBD2	-	TGCGCCAGCAGCTTAACTAGCGGGGGTACAGATACGCAGTATTTT	CASSLTSGGTDTQYF
TRBJ2-7	TRBV2	TRBD2	few	TGTGCCAGCAGTGAAGACGGACTAGCGGGATGGAGCGAGCAGTACTTC	CASSEDGLAGWSEQYF
TRBJ2-5	TRBV29-1	-	-	TGCAGCGTTGAAACTCCGTCAGAGACCCAGTACTTC	CSVETPSETQYF
TRBJ2-7	TRBV3-1/TRBV3-2	TRBD2	-	TGTGCCAGCAGCCAAGAGGGCCGGGAGGCGTACTTC	CASSQEGREAYF
TRBJ2-4	TRBV10-3	TRBD1	-	TGTGCCATCAGGCGGGACAGGCAAAACATTCAGTACTTC	CAIRRDRQNIQYF
TRBJ1-2	TRBV30	-	few	TGTGCCTGGAGTAAGGGCCTTCTCGGTGGCTACACCTTC	CAWSKGLLGGYTF
TRBJ2-7	TRBV20-1	-	once	TGCAGTGCTAGGGGGTCGTACGAGCAGTACTTC	CSARGSYEQYF
TRBJ1-2	TRBV11-2	-	-	TGTGCCAGCAGCCTAGGGTCCGGCAGGGCTGGGAGTGGCTACACCTTC	CASSLGSGRAGSGYTF
TRBJ1-1	TRBV6-5	-	once	TGTGCCAGCAGTTACGACTCGGGGGGCTCGAACACTGAAGCTTTCTTT	CASSYDSGGSNTEAFF
TRBJ1-1	TRBV5-5	-	-	TGTGCCAGCAGCTTTCGAGAGGGTTGGGCTGAAGCTTTCTTT	CASSFREGWAEAFF